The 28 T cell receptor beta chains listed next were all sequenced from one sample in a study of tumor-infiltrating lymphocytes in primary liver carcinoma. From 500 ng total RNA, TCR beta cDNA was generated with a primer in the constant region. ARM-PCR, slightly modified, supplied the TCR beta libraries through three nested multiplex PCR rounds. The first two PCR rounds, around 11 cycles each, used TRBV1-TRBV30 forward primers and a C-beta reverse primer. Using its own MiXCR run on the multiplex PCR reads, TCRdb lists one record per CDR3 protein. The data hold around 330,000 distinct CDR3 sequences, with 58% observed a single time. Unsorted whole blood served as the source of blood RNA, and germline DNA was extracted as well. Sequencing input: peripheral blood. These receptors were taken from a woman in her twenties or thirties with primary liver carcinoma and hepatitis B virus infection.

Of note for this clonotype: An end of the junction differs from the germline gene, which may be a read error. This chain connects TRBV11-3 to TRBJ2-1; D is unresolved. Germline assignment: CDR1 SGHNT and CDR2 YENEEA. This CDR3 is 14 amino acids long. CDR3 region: CASSLELVYSEQSF. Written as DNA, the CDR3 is TGTGCCAGCAGCTTAGAGTTGGTTTACAGTGAGCAGTCCTTC.

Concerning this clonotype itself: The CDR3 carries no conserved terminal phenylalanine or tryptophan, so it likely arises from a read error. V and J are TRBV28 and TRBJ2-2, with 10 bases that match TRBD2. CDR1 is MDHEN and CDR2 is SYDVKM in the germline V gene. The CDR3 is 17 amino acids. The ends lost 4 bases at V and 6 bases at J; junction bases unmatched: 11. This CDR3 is CASSSLLSSGSPGELFY. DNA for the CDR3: TGTGCCAGCAGTTCCCTGTTATCTAGCGGGAGCCCCGGGGAGCTGTTTTAT.

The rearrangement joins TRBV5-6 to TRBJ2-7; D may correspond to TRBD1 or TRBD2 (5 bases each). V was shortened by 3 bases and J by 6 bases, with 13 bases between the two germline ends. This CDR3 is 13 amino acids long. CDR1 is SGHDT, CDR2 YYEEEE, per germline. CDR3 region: CASSSGTPSEQYF. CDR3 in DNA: TGTGCCAGCAGCTCCGGGACGCCAAGCGAGCAGTACTTC.

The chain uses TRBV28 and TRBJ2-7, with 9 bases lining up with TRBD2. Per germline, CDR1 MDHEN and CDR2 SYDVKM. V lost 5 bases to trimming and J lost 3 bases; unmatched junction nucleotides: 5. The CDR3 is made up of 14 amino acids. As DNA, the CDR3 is TGTGCCAGCAGTGTAGCGGGAGCAGACTACGAGCAGTACTTC. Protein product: CASSVAGADYEQYF.

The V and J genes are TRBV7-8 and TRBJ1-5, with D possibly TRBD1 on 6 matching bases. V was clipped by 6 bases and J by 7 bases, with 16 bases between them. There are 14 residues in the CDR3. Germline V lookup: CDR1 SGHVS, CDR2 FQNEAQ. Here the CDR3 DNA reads TGTGCCAGCAGTTTTCAGGGCGGGGGCCAGCCCCAGCATTTT. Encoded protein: CASSFQGGGQPQHF.

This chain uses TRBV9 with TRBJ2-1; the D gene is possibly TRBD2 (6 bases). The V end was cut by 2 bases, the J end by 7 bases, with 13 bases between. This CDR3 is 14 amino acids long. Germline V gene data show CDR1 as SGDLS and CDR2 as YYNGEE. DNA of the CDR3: TGTGCCAGCAGCGTGGAGAGGGACTGGAATGAGCAGTTCTTC. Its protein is CASSVERDWNEQFF.

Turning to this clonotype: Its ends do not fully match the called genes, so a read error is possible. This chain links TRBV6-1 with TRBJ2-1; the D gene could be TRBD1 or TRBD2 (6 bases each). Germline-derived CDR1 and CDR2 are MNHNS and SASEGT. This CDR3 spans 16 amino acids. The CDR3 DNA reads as TGTGCCAGCTGTGAACACCAGGGGACTCCCTACAATGAGCAGTTCTTC. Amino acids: CASCEHQGTPYNEQFF.

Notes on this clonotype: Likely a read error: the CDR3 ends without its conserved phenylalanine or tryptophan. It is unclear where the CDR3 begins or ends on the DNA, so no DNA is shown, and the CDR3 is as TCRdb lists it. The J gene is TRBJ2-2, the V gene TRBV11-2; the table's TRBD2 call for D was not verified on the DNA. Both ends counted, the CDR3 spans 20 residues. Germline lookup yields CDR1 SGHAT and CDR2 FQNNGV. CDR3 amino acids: CASSRTRPKNGRPGGGELLY.

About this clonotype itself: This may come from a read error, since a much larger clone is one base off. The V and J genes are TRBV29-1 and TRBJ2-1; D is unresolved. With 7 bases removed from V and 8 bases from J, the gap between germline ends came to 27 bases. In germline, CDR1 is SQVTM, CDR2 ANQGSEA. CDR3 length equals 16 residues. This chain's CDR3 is CSATKAIGWSSHEQFF. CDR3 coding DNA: TGCAGCGCTACTAAAGCGATTGGCTGGAGCTCACATGAGCAGTTCTTC.

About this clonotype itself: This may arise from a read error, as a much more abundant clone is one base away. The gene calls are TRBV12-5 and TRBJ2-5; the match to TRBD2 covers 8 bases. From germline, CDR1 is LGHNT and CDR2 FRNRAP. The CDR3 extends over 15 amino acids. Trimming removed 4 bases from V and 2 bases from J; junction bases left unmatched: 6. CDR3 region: CASGSGGTGQETQYF. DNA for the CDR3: TGTGCTAGTGGTTCGGGGGGGACGGGACAAGAGACCCAGTACTTC. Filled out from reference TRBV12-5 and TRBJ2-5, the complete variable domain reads DARVTQTPRHKVTEMGQEVTMRCQPILGHNTVFWYRQTMMQGLELLAYFRNRAPLDDSGMPKDRFSAEMPDATLATLKIQPSEPRDSAVYFCASGSGGTGQETQYFGPGTRLLVL.

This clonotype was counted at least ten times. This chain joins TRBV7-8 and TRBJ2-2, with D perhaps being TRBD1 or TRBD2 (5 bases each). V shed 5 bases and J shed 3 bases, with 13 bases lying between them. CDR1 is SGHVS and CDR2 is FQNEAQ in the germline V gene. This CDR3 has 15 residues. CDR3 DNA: TGTGCCAGCAGCGAGGGACGGGCGGACACCGGGGAGCTGTTTTTT. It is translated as CASSEGRADTGELFF.

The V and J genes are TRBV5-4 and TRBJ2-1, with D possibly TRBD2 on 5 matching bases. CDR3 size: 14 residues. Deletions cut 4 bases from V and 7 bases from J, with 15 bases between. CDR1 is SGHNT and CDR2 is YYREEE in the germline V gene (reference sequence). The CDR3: CASSVPGYRNEQFF. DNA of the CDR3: TGTGCCAGCAGCGTACCGGGATATCGTAATGAGCAGTTCTTC.

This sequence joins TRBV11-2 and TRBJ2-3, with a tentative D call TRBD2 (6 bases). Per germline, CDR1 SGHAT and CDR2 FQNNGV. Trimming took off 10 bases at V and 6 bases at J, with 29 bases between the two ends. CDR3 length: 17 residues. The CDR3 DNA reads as TGTGCCACCAGTCGCAATTCCGGAGGGGTTGTGGTGGATACGCAGTATTTT. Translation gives CATSRNSGGVVVDTQYF.

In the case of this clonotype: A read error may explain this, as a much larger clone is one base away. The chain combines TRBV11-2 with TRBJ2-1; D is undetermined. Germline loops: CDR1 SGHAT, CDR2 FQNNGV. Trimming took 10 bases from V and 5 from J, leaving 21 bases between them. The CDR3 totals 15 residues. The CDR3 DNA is TGTGCCAACACCTTTACATTCGGCACTCACAATGAGCAGTTCTTC. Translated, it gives CANTFTFGTHNEQFF.

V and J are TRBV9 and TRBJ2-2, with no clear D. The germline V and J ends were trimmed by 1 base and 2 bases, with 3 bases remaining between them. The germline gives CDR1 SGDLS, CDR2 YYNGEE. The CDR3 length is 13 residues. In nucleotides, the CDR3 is TGTGCCAGCAGCGTATCAAACACCGGGGAGCTGTTTTTT. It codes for CASSVSNTGELFF.

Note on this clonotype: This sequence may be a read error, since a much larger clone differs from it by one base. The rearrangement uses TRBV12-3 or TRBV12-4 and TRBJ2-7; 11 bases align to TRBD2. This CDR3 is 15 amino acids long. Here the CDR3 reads CTSTPGSGRVYEQYF. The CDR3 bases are TGTACCAGCACCCCCGGTAGCGGGAGGGTCTACGAGCAGTACTTC.

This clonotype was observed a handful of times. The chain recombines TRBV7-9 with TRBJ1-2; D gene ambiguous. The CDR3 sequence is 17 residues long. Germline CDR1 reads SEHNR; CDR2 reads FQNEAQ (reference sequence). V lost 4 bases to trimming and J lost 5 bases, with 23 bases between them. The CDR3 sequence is CASSSPGVGKPSYGYTF. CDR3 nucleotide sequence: TGTGCCAGCAGCTCCCCCGGGGTCGGAAAACCCTCTTATGGCTACACCTTC. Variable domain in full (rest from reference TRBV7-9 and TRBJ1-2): DTGVSQNPRHKITKRGQNVTFRCDPISEHNRLYWYRQTLGQGPEFLTYFQNEAQLEKSRLLSDRFSAERPKGSFSTLEIQRTEQGDSAMYLCASSSPGVGKPSYGYTFGSGTRLTVV.

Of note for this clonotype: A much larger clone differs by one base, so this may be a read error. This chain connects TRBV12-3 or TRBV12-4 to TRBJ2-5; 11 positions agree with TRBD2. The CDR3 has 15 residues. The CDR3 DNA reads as TGTGTCAGCAGACCCTCAACTAGCGGGAGAGAGACCCAGTACTTC. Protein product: CVSRPSTSGRETQYF.

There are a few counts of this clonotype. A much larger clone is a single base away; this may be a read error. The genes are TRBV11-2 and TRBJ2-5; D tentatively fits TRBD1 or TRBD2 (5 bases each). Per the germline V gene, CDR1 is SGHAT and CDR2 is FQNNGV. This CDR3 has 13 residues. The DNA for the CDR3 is TGTGCCAGCAGCTTAGCGGGGCAAGAGACCCAGTGCTTC. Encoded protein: CASSLAGQETQCF.

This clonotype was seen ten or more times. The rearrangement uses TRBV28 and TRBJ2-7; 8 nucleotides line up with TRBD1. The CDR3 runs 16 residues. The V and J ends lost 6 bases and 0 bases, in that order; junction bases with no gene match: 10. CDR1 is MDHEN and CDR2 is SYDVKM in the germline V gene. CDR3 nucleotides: TGTGCCAGCAGCCCGACCGGGACAGGCTACTCCTACGAGCAGTACTTC. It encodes CASSPTGTGYSYEQYF.

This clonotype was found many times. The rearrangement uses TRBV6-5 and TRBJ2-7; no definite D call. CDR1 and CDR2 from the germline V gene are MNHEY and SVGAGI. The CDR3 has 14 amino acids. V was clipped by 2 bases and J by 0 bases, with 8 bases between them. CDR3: CASSYEATSYEQYF. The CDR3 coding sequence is TGTGCCAGCAGTTACGAAGCGACCTCCTACGAGCAGTACTTC.

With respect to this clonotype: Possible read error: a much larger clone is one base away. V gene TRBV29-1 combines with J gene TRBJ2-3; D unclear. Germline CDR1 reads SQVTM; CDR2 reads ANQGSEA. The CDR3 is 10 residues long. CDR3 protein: CTVDTDTQYF. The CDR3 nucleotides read TGCACCGTTGACACAGATACGCAGTATTTT.

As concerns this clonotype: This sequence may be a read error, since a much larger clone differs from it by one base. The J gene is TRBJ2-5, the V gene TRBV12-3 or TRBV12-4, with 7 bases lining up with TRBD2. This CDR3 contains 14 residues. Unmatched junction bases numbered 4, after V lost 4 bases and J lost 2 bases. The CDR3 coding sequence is TGTGCCAGCAGTTATAGCGGGCGACAAGAGACCCAGTACTTC. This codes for CASSYSGRQETQYF.

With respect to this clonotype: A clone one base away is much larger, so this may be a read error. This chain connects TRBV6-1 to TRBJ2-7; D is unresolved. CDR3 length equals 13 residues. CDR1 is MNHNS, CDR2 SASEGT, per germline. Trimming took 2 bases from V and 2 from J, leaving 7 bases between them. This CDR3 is CASSEYSPYEQYF. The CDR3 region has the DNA TGTGCCAGCAGTGAATACAGCCCCTACGAGCAGTACTTC.

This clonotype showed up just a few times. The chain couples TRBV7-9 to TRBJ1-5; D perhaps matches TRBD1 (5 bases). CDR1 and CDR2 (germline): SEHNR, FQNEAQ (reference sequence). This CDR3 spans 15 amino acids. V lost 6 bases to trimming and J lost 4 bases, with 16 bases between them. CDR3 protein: CASRPPRARNQPQHF. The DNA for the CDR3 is TGTGCCAGCAGACCCCCCAGGGCCCGAAATCAGCCCCAGCATTTT.

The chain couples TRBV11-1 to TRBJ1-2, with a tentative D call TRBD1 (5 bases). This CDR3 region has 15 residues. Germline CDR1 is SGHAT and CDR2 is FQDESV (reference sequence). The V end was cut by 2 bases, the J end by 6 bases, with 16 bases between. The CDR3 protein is CASSLMGTDIDGYTF. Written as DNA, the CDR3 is TGTGCCAGCAGCTTAATGGGGACGGATATAGATGGCTACACCTTC. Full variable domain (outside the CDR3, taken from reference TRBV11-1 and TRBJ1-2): EAEVAQSPRYKITEKSQAVAFWCDPISGHATLYWYRQILGQGPELLVQFQDESVVDDSQLPKDRFSAERLKGVDSTLKIQPAELGDSAMYLCASSLMGTDIDGYTFGSGTRLTVV.

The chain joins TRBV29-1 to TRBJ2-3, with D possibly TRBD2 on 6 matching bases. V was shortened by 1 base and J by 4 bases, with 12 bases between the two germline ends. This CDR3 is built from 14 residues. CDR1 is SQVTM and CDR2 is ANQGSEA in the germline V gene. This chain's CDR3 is CSVEGARRADTQYF. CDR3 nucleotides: TGCAGCGTTGAAGGGGCAAGGAGGGCAGATACGCAGTATTTT.

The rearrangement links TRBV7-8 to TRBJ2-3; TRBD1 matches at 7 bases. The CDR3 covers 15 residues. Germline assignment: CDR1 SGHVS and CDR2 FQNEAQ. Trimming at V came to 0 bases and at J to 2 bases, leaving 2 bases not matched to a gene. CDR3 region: CASSLARGLTDTQYF. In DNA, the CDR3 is TGTGCCAGCAGCTTAGCTAGGGGGCTCACAGATACGCAGTATTTT.